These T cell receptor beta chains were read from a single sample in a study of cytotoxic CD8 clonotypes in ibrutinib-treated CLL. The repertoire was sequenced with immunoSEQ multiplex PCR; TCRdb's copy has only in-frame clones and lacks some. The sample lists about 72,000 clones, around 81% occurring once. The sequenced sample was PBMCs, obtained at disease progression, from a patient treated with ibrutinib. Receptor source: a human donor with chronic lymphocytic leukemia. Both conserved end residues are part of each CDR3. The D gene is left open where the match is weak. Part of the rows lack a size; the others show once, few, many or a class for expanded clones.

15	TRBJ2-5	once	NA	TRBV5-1	CASSLQGRYQETQYF	TGCGCCAGCAGCTTACAGGGACGGTACCAAGAGACCCAGTACTTC
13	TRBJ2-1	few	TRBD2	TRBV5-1	CASRGAGVDEQFF	TGCGCCAGCAGAGGGGCGGGGGTCGATGAGCAGTTCTTC
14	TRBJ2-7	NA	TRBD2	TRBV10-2	CASSDSGSSYEQYF	TGCGCCAGCAGTGATAGCGGGAGCTCCTACGAGCAGTACTTC
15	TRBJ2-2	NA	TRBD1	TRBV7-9	CASSFGQGATGELFF	TGTGCCAGCAGCTTCGGACAGGGGGCCACCGGGGAGCTGTTTTTT
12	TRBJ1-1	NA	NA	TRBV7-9	CASSAGTSEAFF	TGTGCCAGCAGCGCCGGGACTAGTGAAGCTTTCTTT
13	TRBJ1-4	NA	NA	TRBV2	CASSETGYGKLFF	TGTGCCAGCAGTGAAACAGGGTACGGGAAACTGTTTTTT
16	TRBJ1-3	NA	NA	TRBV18	CASSPGTFRTGNTIYF	TGTGCCAGCTCCCCAGGGACGTTCAGAACTGGAAACACCATATATTTT
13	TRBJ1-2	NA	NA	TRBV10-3	CAIKGEVTYGYTF	TGTGCCATCAAAGGGGAGGTTACTTATGGCTACACCTTC
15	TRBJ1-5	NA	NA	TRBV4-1	CATGPPTDSNQPQHF	TGCGCCACCGGGCCTCCGACGGATAGCAATCAGCCCCAGCATTTT
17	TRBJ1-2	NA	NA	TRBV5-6	CASSLKGPHGSNYGYTF	TGTGCCAGCAGCTTGAAAGGGCCCCATGGCAGTAACTATGGCTACACCTTC
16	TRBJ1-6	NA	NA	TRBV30	CAWQEGSWFYNSPLHF	TGTGCCTGGCAAGAGGGGAGTTGGTTCTATAATTCACCCCTCCACTTT
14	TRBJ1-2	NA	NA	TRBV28	CASSSHRGASGYTF	TGTGCCAGCAGTTCGCACCGGGGGGCCTCTGGCTACACCTTC
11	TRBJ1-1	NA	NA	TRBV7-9	CASSLALEAFF	TGTGCCAGCAGCTTAGCCCTTGAAGCTTTCTTT
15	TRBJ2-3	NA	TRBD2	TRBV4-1	CASSLAGGDADTQYF	TGCGCCAGCAGCCTAGCGGGGGGGGACGCAGATACGCAGTATTTT
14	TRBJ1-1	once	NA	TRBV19	CASRMGGISTEAFF	TGTGCCAGTAGAATGGGGGGGATTAGCACTGAAGCTTTCTTT
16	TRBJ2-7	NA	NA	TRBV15	CATSRGGRASSYEQYF	TGTGCCACCAGCAGAGGGGGCAGGGCAAGCTCCTACGAGCAGTACTTC
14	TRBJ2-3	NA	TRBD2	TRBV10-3	CAISSREGRDTQYF	TGTGCCATCAGTTCGCGGGAGGGCCGGGATACGCAGTATTTT
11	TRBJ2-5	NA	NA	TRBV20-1	CSLPRAETQYF	TGCAGTCTTCCCAGGGCGGAGACCCAGTACTTC
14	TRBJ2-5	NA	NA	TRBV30	CACTRGWSQETQYF	TGTGCCTGTACGAGGGGCTGGAGTCAAGAGACCCAGTACTTC
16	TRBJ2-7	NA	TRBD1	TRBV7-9	CASSLVAGQGAREQYF	TGTGCCAGCAGCTTAGTGGCCGGACAGGGGGCCCGCGAGCAGTACTTC
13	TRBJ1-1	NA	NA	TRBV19	CASNLRWNTEAFF	TGTGCCAGTAACCTGCGCTGGAACACTGAAGCTTTCTTT
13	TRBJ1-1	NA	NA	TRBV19	CASSGTGHRRAFF	TGTGCCAGTAGTGGCACAGGGCATCGCAGGGCTTTCTTT
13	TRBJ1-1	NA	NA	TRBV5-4	CASSLRGNTEAFF	TGTGCCAGCAGCCTCAGGGGGAACACTGAAGCTTTCTTT
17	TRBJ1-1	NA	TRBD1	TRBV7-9	CASSLVSDRVSRFGAFF	TGTGCCAGCAGCCTTGTTAGTGACAGGGTCTCTCGATTCGGGGCTTTCTTT
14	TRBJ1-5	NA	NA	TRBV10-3	CAISELEGNQPQHF	TGTGCCATCAGTGAACTTGAGGGCAATCAGCCCCAGCATTTT
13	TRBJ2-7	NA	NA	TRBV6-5	CASSYKFSYEQYF	TGTGCCAGCAGTTACAAGTTCTCCTACGAGCAGTACTTC
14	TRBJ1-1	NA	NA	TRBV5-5	CASSLVTANTEAFF	TGTGCCAGCAGCTTGGTTACAGCGAACACTGAAGCTTTCTTT
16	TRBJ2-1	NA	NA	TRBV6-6	CASSYQGREPGNEQFF	TGTGCCAGCAGTTACCAGGGCCGGGAGCCGGGCAATGAGCAGTTCTTC
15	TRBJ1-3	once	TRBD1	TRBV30	CAWSYRGSSGNTIYF	TGTGCCTGGAGTTACAGGGGGAGCTCTGGAAACACCATATATTTT
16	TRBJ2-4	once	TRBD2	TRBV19	CASSATPGLTRNIQYF	TGTGCCAGTAGTGCCACCCCGGGACTAACCCGGAACATTCAGTACTTC
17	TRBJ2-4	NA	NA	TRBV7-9	CASSHGGARAAKNIQYF	TGTGCCAGCAGCCACGGGGGAGCCAGGGCGGCCAAAAACATTCAGTACTTC
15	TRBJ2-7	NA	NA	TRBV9	CASSVRGTVGNEQYF	TGTGCCAGCAGCGTAAGGGGGACCGTGGGAAACGAGCAGTACTTC
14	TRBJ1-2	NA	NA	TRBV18	CASSRDQYNYGYTF	TGTGCCAGCTCACGAGACCAGTATAACTATGGCTACACCTTC
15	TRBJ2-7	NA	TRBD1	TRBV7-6	CASSSTGTGVYEQYF	TGTGCCAGCAGCTCGACCGGGACAGGGGTCTACGAGCAGTACTTC
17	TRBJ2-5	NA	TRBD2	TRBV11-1	CASSPGTSGGNQETQYF	TGTGCCAGCAGCCCGGGGACTAGCGGGGGGAACCAAGAGACCCAGTACTTC
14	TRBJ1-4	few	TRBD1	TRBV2	CASSEQGYYEKLFF	TGTGCCAGCAGCGAACAGGGGTACTATGAAAAACTGTTTTTT
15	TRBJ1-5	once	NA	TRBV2	CASSGGAGSNQPQHF	TGTGCCAGCAGTGGGGGGGCAGGGAGCAATCAGCCCCAGCATTTT
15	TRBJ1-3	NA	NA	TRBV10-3	CAISDGGPTGNTIYF	TGTGCCATCAGTGATGGGGGCCCGACTGGAAACACCATATATTTT
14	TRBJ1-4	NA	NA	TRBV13	CASSLSLEGIKLFF	TGTGCCAGCAGCTTATCTCTGGAGGGAATTAAACTGTTTTTT
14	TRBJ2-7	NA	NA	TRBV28	CASSSPGNFYEQYF	TGTGCCAGCAGTTCACCCGGGAATTTCTACGAGCAGTACTTC
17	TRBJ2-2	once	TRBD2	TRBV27	CASSLSELAGGTGELFF	TGTGCCAGCAGTTTATCAGAACTAGCGGGGGGTACCGGGGAGCTGTTTTTT